The 21 T cell receptor beta chains below all came from one sample that was sequenced in a study of cytomegalovirus exposure and HLA in healthy donors. Vbeta (60) and Jbeta (13) primers were used in the PCR. The assay was immunoSEQ multiplex PCR, and TCRdb's table has in-frame clones only and misses some. The table has over 150,000 clones, roughly 85% seen once. Sequencing was performed on PBMCs. The origin of the receptors is a man aged 40-49 years in good health and CMV-seronegative.

The rearrangement joins TRBV28 to TRBJ1-2, with 9 positions matching TRBD1. V shed 4 bases, J shed 3 bases, and the junction held 6 bases outside the gene matches. The CDR3 has 15 amino acids. Germline V gives CDR1 MDHEN, CDR2 SYDVKM. CDR3 bases: TGTGCCAGCAGTTACGGACAGGGGTTCGACTATGGCTACACCTTC. Residues: CASSYGQGFDYGYTF.

CDR3 sequence reads: CAWSPRTRWTSGSTDTQYF. The DNA for the CDR3 is TGTGCCTGGAGTCCGCGTACCAGATGGACTAGCGGGAGCACAGATACGCAGTATTTT. The chain joins TRBV30 to TRBJ2-3, with 11 positions matching TRBD2. CDR1 and CDR2 from the germline V gene are GTSNPN and SVGIG (reference sequence). Germline trimming cut 2 bases from V and 0 bases from J; bases unmatched to any gene: 13. The CDR3 is 19 amino acids.

The chain has TRBV6-5 and TRBJ1-3; D gene ambiguous. This CDR3 comprises 15 residues. CDR1 is MNHEY and CDR2 is SVGAGI in the germline V gene. The germline V and J ends were trimmed by 0 bases and 0 bases, with 6 bases remaining between them. CDR3 bases: TGTGCCAGCAGTTACTCGTCAGACTCTGGAAACACCATATATTTT. Its protein product is CASSYSSDSGNTIYF.

The chain employs TRBV7-2 and TRBJ2-5; 12 bases line up with TRBD2. Germline CDR1 reads SGHTA; CDR2 reads FQGNSA. The CDR3 runs to 15 residues. The J segment lost 7 bases and the V segment lost 5 bases, leaving 8 bases of the junction unmatched. The CDR3 spells CASSTTSGRLGTQYF. The CDR3 DNA sequence: TGTGCCAGCAGCACGACTAGCGGGAGATTGGGGACCCAGTACTTC.

The V call is TRBV19, the J call TRBJ2-7; D not resolved. The germline V and J ends were trimmed by 2 bases and 2 bases, with 13 bases remaining between them. The CDR3 runs to 15 residues. The V gene's germline CDR1 is LNHDA and CDR2 SQIVND (reference sequence). The CDR3 protein is CASSIFSAGTYEQYF. The DNA of the CDR3 is TGTGCCAGTAGTATATTCTCGGCAGGTACCTACGAGCAGTACTTC.

The chain employs TRBV4-1 and TRBJ1-1; D not resolved. Per the germline V gene, CDR1 is MGHRA and CDR2 is YSYEKL. V gave up 0 bases and J gave up 1 base, with 12 bases separating them. There are 16 residues in the CDR3. DNA of the CDR3: TGCGCCAGCAGCCAAGATTACGAGCGTCAGAACACTGAAGCTTTCTTT. Its protein is CASSQDYERQNTEAFF.

This clone was seen more than once but under ten times. This chain uses TRBV7-8 with TRBJ2-7; the match to TRBD2 covers 10 bases. CDR1 is SGHVS, CDR2 FQNEAQ, per germline. This CDR3 is 15 amino acids long. V shed 1 base and J 6 bases; nucleotides not matched to a gene: 6. CDR3 sequence reads: CASSLGASGSSEQYF. In nucleotides, the CDR3 is TGTGCCAGCAGCTTAGGAGCTAGCGGGAGTAGCGAGCAGTACTTC.

The chain couples TRBV9 to TRBJ2-6; 11 positions match TRBD2. CDR3 length: 17 residues. Losses at the gene ends were 1 base for V and 0 bases for J; bases not matched to a gene: 0. Germline-derived CDR1 and CDR2 are SGDLS and YYNGEE. For the CDR3, the DNA is TGTGCCAGCAGCGTAACTAGCGGGAGCTCTGGGGCCAACGTCCTGACTTTC. Amino acids: CASSVTSGSSGANVLTF.

The table lists this clone with a count of one. V is TRBV5-5 and J is TRBJ1-4; possibly TRBD1 for D (5 bases). V was shortened by 1 base and J by 5 bases, with 12 bases between the two germline ends. Germline CDR1 reads SGHKS; CDR2 reads YYEKEE (reference sequence). The CDR3 covers 15 residues. CDR3 nucleotides: TGTGCCAGCAGCTTGATGGGGGGAGGGAATGAAAAACTGTTTTTT. Translating it yields CASSLMGGGNEKLFF.

This clone appeared once. The chain combines TRBV5-6 with TRBJ2-7; D might be TRBD2 (7 bases). With 0 bases removed from V and 0 bases from J, the gap between germline ends came to 10 bases. The CDR3 consists of 15 residues. CDR1 is SGHDT, CDR2 YYEEEE, per germline. This CDR3 is CASSLAGGPSYEQYF. The CDR3 nucleotides are TGTGCCAGCAGCTTGGCCGGGGGGCCCTCCTACGAGCAGTACTTC.

This rearrangement joins TRBV4-1 to TRBJ2-1, with a weak D call TRBD1 (5 bases). The CDR3 covers 16 residues. Germline V gene sequence: CDR1 MGHRA, CDR2 YSYEKL. The V end was cut by 1 base, the J end by 1 base, with 11 bases between. For the CDR3, the DNA is TGCGCCAGCAGCCAAGTGGGGCTAGTATCCTACAATGAGCAGTTCTTC. Its protein product is CASSQVGLVSYNEQFF.

CDR3 region: CASSQGEGANPEAFF. CDR3 sequence (DNA): TGTGCCAGCAGCCAAGGCGAGGGGGCTAACCCTGAAGCTTTCTTT. This chain joins TRBV11-1 and TRBJ1-1; 7 positions match TRBD1. Germline V gene sequence: CDR1 SGHAT, CDR2 FQDESV (reference sequence). Trimming at V came to 5 bases and at J to 6 bases, leaving 12 bases not matched to a gene. The CDR3 consists of 15 residues.

This clone appeared once. Other DNA sequences in the same sample also yield this CDR3. The rearrangement uses TRBV11-3 and TRBJ2-1; 10 nucleotides match TRBD2. The V gene's germline CDR1 is SGHNT and CDR2 YENEEA. This CDR3 has 15 amino acids. V was pared by 4 bases and J by 4 bases, with 4 bases of the junction left unmatched. The CDR3 protein is CASSSGLASYNEQFF. The CDR3 DNA follows: TGTGCCAGCAGCTCGGGACTAGCGAGTTACAATGAGCAGTTCTTC.

The CDR3, as DNA: TGTGCCAGCAGCTTAGGAGCGGGAGGGCCGCGAGGGGAGCAGTACTTC. This sequence encodes CASSLGAGGPRGEQYF. The rearrangement links TRBV7-8 to TRBJ2-7, with 10 bases fitting TRBD2. V lost 1 base, J lost 7 bases, and 10 bases stayed unmatched. The CDR3 runs 16 residues. Germline CDR1 is SGHVS and CDR2 is FQNEAQ.

The J gene is TRBJ2-5, the V gene TRBV27; 7 bases match TRBD2. The J call may be wrong; the DNA end is better matched by TRBJ2-7. The CDR3 loop spans 14 amino acids. Germline assignment: CDR1 MNHEY and CDR2 SMNVEV (reference sequence). CDR3 DNA sequence: TGTGCCAGCGCCCCCGCCGGGGGGTCCTACGAGCAGTACTTC. It codes for CASAPAGGSYEQYF.

This clone came up a few times. The V gene is TRBV11-3, the J gene TRBJ1-1; D is ambiguous. The CDR3 spans 14 residues. Germline V lookup: CDR1 SGHNT, CDR2 YENEEA. Trimming cost V 1 base and J 4 bases, with 10 bases left between them. The CDR3 loop is CASSLAGRSTEAFF. In DNA, the CDR3 is TGTGCCAGCAGCTTAGCGGGTAGGAGCACTGAAGCTTTCTTT. The whole variable domain, filled in from reference TRBV11-3 and TRBJ1-1, reads EAGVVQSPRYKIIEKKQPVAFWCNPISGHNTLYWYLQNLGQGPELLIRYENEEAVDDSQLPKDRFSAERLKGVDSTLKIQPAELGDSAVYLCASSLAGRSTEAFFGQGTRLTVV.

The J gene is TRBJ2-5, the V gene TRBV7-2, with 10 bases fitting TRBD1. This CDR3 has 17 residues. CDR1 is SGHTA and CDR2 is FQGNSA in the germline V gene. V was clipped by 1 base and J by 2 bases; unmatched bases: 7. The CDR3, as DNA: TGTGCCAGCAGCTTAGGGAAGACAGGGGGCTCACAAGAGACCCAGTACTTC. Amino acids: CASSLGKTGGSQETQYF.

J is TRBJ2-7 and V is TRBV28, with TRBD2 matching over 8 bases. Germline V gene data show CDR1 as MDHEN and CDR2 as SYDVKM. Trimming removed 6 bases from V and 4 bases from J; junction bases left unmatched: 11. This CDR3 comprises 15 residues. CDR3 DNA: TGTGCCAGCAGAACCGAGGGCGGGAGGTATTACGAGCAGTACTTC. As protein: CASRTEGGRYYEQYF.

The chain employs TRBV7-9 and TRBJ2-1; no clear D. Germline V lookup: CDR1 SEHNR, CDR2 FQNEAQ (reference sequence). Trimming removed 5 bases from V and 7 bases from J, with 9 bases in between. The CDR3 totals 12 residues. DNA for the CDR3: TGTGCCAGCAGCCCCCCCGCGAATGAGCAGTTCTTC. Translated, it gives CASSPPANEQFF. Variable domain in full (rest from reference TRBV7-9 and TRBJ2-1): DTGVSQNPRHKITKRGQNVTFRCDPISEHNRLYWYRQTLGQGPEFLTYFQNEAQLEKSRLLSDRFSAERPKGSFSTLEIQRTEQGDSAMYLCASSPPANEQFFGPGTRLTVL.

Only one count was recorded for this clone. The CDR3 loop is CASSLEGLGYGYTF. The CDR3 DNA sequence: TGCGCCAGCAGCTTGGAGGGACTGGGGTATGGCTACACCTTC. The chain joins TRBV5-1 to TRBJ1-2, with D possibly TRBD1 on 5 matching bases. Germline loops: CDR1 SGHRS, CDR2 YFSETQ. This CDR3 is built from 14 residues. The germline V and J ends were trimmed by 0 bases and 5 bases, with 11 bases remaining between them.

The chain couples TRBV2 to TRBJ2-7, with 7 bases fitting TRBD1. The CDR3 contains 14 residues. The germline gives CDR1 SNHLY, CDR2 FYNNEI. Unmatched junction bases numbered 10, after V lost 5 bases and J lost 6 bases. The CDR3 loop is CASSTGTGVGEQYF. The CDR3 DNA reads TGTGCCAGCAGTACCGGCACAGGGGTCGGCGAGCAGTACTTC.